This T cell receptor (beta chain) was captured in a study of glioma-infiltrating T cells. Using RNA template, CDR3s of TCR alpha and beta were amplified with iRepertoire arm-PCR. Tissue mRNA or PBMC total RNA, about 90-400 ng, went into one-step reverse transcription and amplification. Via MiXCR, TCRdb re-called the multiplex PCR reads, giving one row per CDR3 protein. Of some 110,000 distinct CDR3 sequences listed, more than 20% were seen once; the top ten hold 13% to 15%. The CDR3 runs 16 residues. Germline CDR1 SGHTA, CDR2 FQGNSA. Trimming stripped 5 bases from V and 5 bases from J, with 21 bases between. This clonotype was detected ten times or more.

Material: glioma tissue, nonneoplastic brain tissue, or PBMCs (not recorded which). The V gene is TRBV7-2, the J gene TRBJ1-1, with D perhaps TRBD1 (6 bases). This TCR was sampled from a human donor with low-grade glioma or glioblastoma, undergoing nonglioma brain surgery, or in good health (not recorded which). CDR3 residues: CASSARGDRPMTEAFF. As DNA, the CDR3 is TGTGCCAGCAGCGCTAGAGGAGACAGGCCGATGACTGAAGCTTTCTTT.